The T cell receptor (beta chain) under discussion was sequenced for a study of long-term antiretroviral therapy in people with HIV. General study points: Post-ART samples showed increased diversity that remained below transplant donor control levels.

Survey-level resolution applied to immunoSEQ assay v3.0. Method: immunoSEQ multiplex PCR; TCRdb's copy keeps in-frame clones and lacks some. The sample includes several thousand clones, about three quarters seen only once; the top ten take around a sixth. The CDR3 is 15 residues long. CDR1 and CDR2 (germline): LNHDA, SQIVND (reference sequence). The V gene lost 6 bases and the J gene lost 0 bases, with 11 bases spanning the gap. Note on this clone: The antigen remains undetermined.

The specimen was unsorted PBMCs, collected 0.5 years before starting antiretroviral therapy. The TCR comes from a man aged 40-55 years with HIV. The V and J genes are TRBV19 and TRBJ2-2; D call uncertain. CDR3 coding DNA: TGTGCCAGTAGACAGATGTTCGCGAACACCGGGGAGCTGTTTTTT. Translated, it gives CASRQMFANTGELFF. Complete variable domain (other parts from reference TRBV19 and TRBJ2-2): DGGITQSPKYLFRKEGQNVTLSCEQNLNHDAMYWYRQDPGQGLRLIYYSQIVNDFQKGDIAEGYSVSREKKESFPLTVTSAQKNPTAFYLCASRQMFANTGELFFGEGSRLTVL.